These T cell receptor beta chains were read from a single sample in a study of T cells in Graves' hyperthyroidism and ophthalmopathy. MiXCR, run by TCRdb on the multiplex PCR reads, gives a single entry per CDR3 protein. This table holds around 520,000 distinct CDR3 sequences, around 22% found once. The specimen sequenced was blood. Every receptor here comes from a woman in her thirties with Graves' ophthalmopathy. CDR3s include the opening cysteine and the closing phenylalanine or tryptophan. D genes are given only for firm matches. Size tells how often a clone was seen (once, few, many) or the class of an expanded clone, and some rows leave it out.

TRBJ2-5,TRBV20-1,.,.,CSATPWGKVETQYF,TGCAGTGCTACCCCCTGGGGGAAGGTTGAGACCCAGTACTTC
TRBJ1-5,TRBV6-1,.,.,CATSVRAGQPQHF,TGTGCCACCTCGGTCCGGGCAGGTCAGCCCCAGCATTTT
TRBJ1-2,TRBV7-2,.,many,CASSEDGTYGYTF,TGTGCCAGCAGCGAGGACGGAACCTATGGCTACACCTTC
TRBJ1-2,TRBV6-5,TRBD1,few,CASSYRDRSSNGYTF,TGTGCCAGCAGTTACCGGGACAGATCTTCCAATGGCTACACCTTC
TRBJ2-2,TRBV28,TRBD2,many,CASSLLAGAGELFF,TGTGCCAGCAGTTTGCTAGCGGGGGCCGGGGAGCTGTTTTTT
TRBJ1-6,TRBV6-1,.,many,CASSRSTDDSPLHF,TGTGCCAGCAGTAGGTCAACCGATGATTCACCCCTCCACTTT
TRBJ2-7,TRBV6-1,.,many,CASSAPGQHEQYF,TGTGCCAGCAGTGCCCCGGGACAACACGAGCAGTACTTC
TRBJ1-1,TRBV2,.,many,CASRELGTEAFF,TGTGCCAGCAGGGAACTGGGGACTGAAGCTTTCTTT
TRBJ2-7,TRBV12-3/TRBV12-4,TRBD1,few,CASSLQVGGPTDEQYF,TGTGCCAGCAGTTTACAAGTAGGGGGCCCCACAGACGAGCAGTACTTC
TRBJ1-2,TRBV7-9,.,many,CATRGWYGYTF,TGTGCCACTCGGGGATGGTATGGCTACACCTTC
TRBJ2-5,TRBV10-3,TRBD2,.,CASSLTGLAAETQYF,TGTGCCAGCAGTTTGACGGGACTAGCGGCGGAGACCCAGTACTTC
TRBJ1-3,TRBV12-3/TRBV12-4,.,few,CASSRSAGNTIYF,TGTGCCAGCAGCCGAAGCGCTGGAAACACCATATATTTT
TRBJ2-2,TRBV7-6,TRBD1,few,CASSQTGGQGGELFF,TGTGCCAGCAGCCAGACAGGGGGCCAAGGCGGGGAGCTGTTTTTT
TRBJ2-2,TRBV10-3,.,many,CAISGQTGTGTSNTGELFF,TGTGCCATCAGTGGTCAAACAGGAACCGGGACATCGAACACCGGGGAGCTGTTTTTT
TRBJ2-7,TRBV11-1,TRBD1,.,CASSPSRDRGYEQYF,TGTGCCAGCAGCCCATCCCGGGACAGGGGCTACGAGCAGTACTTC
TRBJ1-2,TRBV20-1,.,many,CSARDILGGYGYTF,TGCAGTGCTAGAGATATACTGGGAGGGTATGGCTACACCTTC
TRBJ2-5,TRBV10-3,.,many,CAISENQETQYF,TGTGCCATCAGTGAGAACCAAGAGACCCAGTACTTC
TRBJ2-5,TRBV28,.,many,CASTLDLAYQETQYF,TGTGCCAGCACCTTAGACTTAGCGTACCAAGAGACCCAGTACTTC
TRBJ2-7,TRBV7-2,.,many,CASREGATDYEQYF,TGTGCCAGCAGGGAGGGGGCTACCGACTACGAGCAGTACTTC
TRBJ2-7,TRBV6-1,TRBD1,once,CASSPGQAVSEQYF,TGTGCCAGCAGCCCCGGACAGGCAGTGAGCGAGCAGTACTTC
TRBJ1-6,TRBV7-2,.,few,CASSPQSNSPLHF,TGTGCCAGCAGCCCGCAGAGCAATTCACCCCTCCACTTT
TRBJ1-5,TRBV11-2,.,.,CASSLVTGWPQHF,TGTGCCAGCAGCTTAGTTACGGGGTGGCCCCAGCATTTT
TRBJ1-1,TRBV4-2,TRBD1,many,CASSFTGETEAFF,TGTGCCAGCAGCTTCACAGGGGAGACTGAAGCTTTCTTT
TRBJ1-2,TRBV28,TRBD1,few,CASRGTAPFTDGTF,TGTGCCAGCAGAGGGACAGCCCCGTTTACGGACGGCACCTTC
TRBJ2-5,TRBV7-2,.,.,CASSLEEDGEGYF,TGTGCCAGCAGCTTAGAGGAGGACGGCGAAGGGTACTTC
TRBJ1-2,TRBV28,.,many,CASRVGTNYGYTF,TGTGCCAGCAGAGTAGGGACTAACTATGGCTACACCTTC
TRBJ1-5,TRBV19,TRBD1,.,CASSIDRDRGLSSNQPQHF,TGTGCCAGTAGTATAGACCGGGACAGGGGACTCTCTAGCAATCAGCCCCAGCATTTT
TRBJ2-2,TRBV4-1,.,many,CASSQGRARVAGELFF,TGCGCCAGCAGCCAAGGGAGGGCTCGAGTCGCCGGGGAGCTGTTTTTT
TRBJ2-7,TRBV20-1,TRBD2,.,CSASAPGGRAYEQYF,TGCAGTGCTAGTGCCCCAGGCGGGAGGGCCTACGAGCAGTACTTC
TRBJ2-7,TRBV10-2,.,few,CASSPRTPKSGAYEQYF,TGCGCCAGCAGCCCGAGGACCCCCAAATCAGGGGCCTACGAGCAGTACTTC
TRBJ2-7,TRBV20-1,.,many,CSATLLAGRYEQYF,TGCAGTGCTACCCTCCTGGCGGGGCGGTACGAGCAGTACTTC
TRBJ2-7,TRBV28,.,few,CASSPMTTFSYEQYF,TGTGCCAGCAGTCCCATGACGACCTTCTCCTACGAGCAGTACTTC
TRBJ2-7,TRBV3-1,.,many,CASSQRIGHYEQYF,TGTGCCAGCAGCCAAAGAATTGGACACTACGAGCAGTACTTC
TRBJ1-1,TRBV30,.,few,CAWSRHGNTEAFF,TGTGCCTGGAGCCGCCACGGGAACACTGAAGCTTTCTTT
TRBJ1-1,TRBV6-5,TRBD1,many,CASRRQGSGKTEAFF,TGTGCCAGCAGAAGACAGGGATCGGGGAAGACTGAAGCTTTCTTT
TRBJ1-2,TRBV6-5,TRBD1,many,CASSYSPQGAGGGYTF,TGTGCCAGCAGTTACTCCCCCCAGGGGGCTGGGGGGGGCTACACCTTC
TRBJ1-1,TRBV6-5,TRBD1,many,CASNSGQGSTEAFF,TGTGCCAGCAATTCGGGACAGGGGAGCACTGAAGCTTTCTTT
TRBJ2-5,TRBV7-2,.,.,CASSSFGSGLETQYF,TGTGCCAGCAGCTCCTTCGGTAGCGGCTTAGAGACCCAGTACTTC
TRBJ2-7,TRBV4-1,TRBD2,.,CASSRIAGLSYEQYF,TGCGCCAGCAGCCGAATAGCGGGATTATCCTACGAGCAGTACTTC
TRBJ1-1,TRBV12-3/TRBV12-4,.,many,CASIQGNREDTEAFF,TGTGCCAGCATCCAGGGTAATCGAGAGGACACTGAAGCTTTCTTT
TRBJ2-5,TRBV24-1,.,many,CATSEGETQYF,TGTGCCACCAGTGAGGGAGAGACCCAGTACTTC